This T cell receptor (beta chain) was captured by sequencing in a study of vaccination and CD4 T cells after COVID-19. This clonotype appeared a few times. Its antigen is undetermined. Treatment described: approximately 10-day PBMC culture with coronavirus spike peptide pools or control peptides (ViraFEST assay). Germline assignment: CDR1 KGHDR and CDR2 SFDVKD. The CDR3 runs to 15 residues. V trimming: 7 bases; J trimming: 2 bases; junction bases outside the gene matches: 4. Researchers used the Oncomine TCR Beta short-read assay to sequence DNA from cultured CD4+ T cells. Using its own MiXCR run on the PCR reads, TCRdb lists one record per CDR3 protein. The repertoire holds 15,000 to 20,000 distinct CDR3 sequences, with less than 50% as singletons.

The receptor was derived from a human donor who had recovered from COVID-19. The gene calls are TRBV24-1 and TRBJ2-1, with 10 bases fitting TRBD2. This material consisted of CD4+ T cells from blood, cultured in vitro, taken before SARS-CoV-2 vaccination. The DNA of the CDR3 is TGTGCCACCAGCGTAGGACTAGCGGCCTACAATGAGCAGTTCTTC. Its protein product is CATSVGLAAYNEQFF.